The sequence of this T cell receptor (beta chain) was determined in a study of T cell responses to AZD1222 COVID-19 vaccine. Study-level results: Just a handful of AZD1222 recipients were seropositive at baseline. The study found Spike-specific TCR breadth and depth rose after two AZD1222 doses. At 160-218 and 743-854, vaccine-associated CD4 TCRs were dominant, and they spanned spike.

This clone showed up just once. Antigen: not known. This CDR3 has 14 amino acids. Trimming at V came to 4 bases and at J to 3 bases, leaving 1 base not matched to a gene. Germline values: CDR1 SGHNT, CDR2 YENEEA. The protocol was immunoSEQ multiplex PCR, while the TCRdb copy is restricted to in-frame clones and leaves out a portion. Here the sample spans some 130,000 clones, about 93% being singletons. The sequence was obtained from an adult who received the AZD1222 COVID-19 vaccine. Sequencing used peripheral blood, obtained 28 days after the second AZD1222 dose. V gene TRBV11-3 combines with J gene TRBJ2-5; 11 bases fit TRBD1. The CDR3 nucleotides are TGTGCCAGCAGCTGGGGACAGGGGGAAGAGACCCAGTACTTC. Translation: CASSWGQGEETQYF.